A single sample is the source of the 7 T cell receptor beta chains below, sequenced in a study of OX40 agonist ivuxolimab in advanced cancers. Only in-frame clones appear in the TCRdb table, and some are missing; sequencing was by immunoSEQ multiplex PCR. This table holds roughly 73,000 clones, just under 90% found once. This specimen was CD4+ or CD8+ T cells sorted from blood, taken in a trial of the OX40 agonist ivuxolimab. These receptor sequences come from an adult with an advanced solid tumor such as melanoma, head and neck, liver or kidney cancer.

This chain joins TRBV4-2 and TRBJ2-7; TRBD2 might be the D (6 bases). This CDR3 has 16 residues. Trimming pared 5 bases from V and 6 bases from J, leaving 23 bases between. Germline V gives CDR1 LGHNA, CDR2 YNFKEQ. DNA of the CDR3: TGTGCCAGCAGCTCCCCAGGCGGGGCCGGCATCGCCGAGCAGTACTTC. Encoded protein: CASSSPGGAGIAEQYF.

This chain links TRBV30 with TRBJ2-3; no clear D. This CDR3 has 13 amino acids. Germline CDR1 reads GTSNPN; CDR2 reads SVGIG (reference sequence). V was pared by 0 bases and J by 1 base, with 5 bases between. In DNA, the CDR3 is TGTGCCTGGAGTGTTGGGGGCACAGATACGCAGTATTTT. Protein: CAWSVGGTDTQYF.

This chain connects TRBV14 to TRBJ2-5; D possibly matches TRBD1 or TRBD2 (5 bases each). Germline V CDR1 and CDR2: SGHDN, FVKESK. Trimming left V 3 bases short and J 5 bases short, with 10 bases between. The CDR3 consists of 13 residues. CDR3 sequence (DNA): TGTGCCAGCAGCCAGGGACCGTGGGAGACCCAGTACTTC. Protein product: CASSQGPWETQYF.

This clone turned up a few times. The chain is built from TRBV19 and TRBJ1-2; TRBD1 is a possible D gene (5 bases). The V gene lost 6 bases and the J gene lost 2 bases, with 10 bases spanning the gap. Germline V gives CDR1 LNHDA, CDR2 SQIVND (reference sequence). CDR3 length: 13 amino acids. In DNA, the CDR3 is TGTGCCAGTAGGCCGGGGGTGAACTATGGCTACACCTTC. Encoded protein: CASRPGVNYGYTF.

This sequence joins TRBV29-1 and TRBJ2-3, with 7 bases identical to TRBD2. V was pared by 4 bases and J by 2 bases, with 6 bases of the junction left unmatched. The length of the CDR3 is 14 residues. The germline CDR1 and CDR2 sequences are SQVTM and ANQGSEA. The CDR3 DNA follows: TGCAGCGTTGGATCTAGCGGTCACACAGATACGCAGTATTTT. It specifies CSVGSSGHTDTQYF.

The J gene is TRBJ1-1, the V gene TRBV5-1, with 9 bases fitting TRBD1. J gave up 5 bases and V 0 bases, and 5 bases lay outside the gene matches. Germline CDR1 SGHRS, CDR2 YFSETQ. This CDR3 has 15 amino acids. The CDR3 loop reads CASSLEGQGHTEAFF. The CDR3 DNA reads TGCGCCAGCAGCTTGGAGGGACAGGGTCATACTGAAGCTTTCTTT.

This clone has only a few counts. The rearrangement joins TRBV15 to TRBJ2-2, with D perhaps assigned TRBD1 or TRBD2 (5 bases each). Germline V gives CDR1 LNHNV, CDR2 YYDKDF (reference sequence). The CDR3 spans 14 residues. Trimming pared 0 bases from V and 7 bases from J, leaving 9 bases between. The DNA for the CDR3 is TGTGCCACCAGCAGAGATGGGGGTTTCGGGGAGCTGTTTTTT. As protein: CATSRDGGFGELFF. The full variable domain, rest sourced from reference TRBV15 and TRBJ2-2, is DAMVIQNPRYQVTQFGKPVTLSCSQTLNHNVMYWYQQKSSQAPKLLFHYYDKDFNNEADTPDNFQSRRPNTSFCFLDIRSPGLGDTAMYLCATSRDGGFGELFFGEGSRLTVL.